This T cell receptor (beta chain) was recorded in a study of cytomegalovirus exposure and HLA in healthy donors. Study as a whole: The roughly 130 validation repertoires used the same platform as the approximately 700 first-cohort repertoires (as reported by a later analysis). Study-wide results and caveats: The study put some 160 TCR beta chains on its list as cytomegalovirus-associated. The tendency of first-cohort TCR clusters to co-occur in the 120 or so validation repertoires was identified by a subsequent analysis.

Measured with immunoSEQ multiplex PCR; TCRdb has only the in-frame clones, and not every one. The repertoire has fewer than 200,000 clones, about 89% of them found once; the top ten carry about 3%. With respect to this clone: Its target is unknown.

There are 15 residues in the CDR3. J lost 0 bases, V lost 6 bases, and 7 bases had no gene match. In germline, CDR1 is MNHEY, CDR2 SVGAGI. What was sequenced was PBMCs. The receptor was derived from a woman in her late teens or twenties in good health and CMV-seropositive. The chain links TRBV6-5 to TRBJ2-7; 8 bases are shared with TRBD2. The CDR3 here is CASSPTSGSSYEQYF. As DNA, the CDR3 is TGTGCCAGCAGCCCCACTAGCGGTAGCTCCTACGAGCAGTACTTC.